The rows below give T cell receptor beta chains drawn from one sample of a study of identifying expanded T cells in peripheral blood. Generated by immunoSEQ multiplex PCR, the TCRdb table keeps only in-frame clones and is missing some. Of some 99,000 clones in the sample, around 90% were seen once. Input material: blood. These receptors originate from a person aged 18 to 70 in good health. Both conserved end residues are part of each CDR3. D genes are given only for firm matches. Clone size is stated in some rows and not others, as once, few, many or a class when expanded.

TRBJ2-1 | - | - | TRBV18 | TGTGCCAGCTCACCCCAGGGTGGGGTCAATGAGCAGTTCTTC | CASSPQGGVNEQFF
TRBJ2-6 | - | - | TRBV4-2 | TGTGCCAGCAGTCGCTCTGGGGCCAACGTCCTGACTTTC | CASSRSGANVLTF
TRBJ1-5 | - | - | TRBV18 | TGTGCCAGCTCACCGACAGGCGGCGGCAATCAGCCCCAGCATTTT | CASSPTGGGNQPQHF
TRBJ1-4 | once | - | TRBV10-3 | TGTGCCATCAGTCAGGGAAATTATGAAAAACTGTTTTTT | CAISQGNYEKLFF
TRBJ2-1 | - | - | TRBV19 | TGTGCCAGTAGTCTCCCGGGGGACACCTACAATGAGCAGTTCTTC | CASSLPGDTYNEQFF
TRBJ2-7 | - | - | TRBV5-4 | TGTGCCAGCAGCTTGGCCACAGGCGGCAGGAGCGTCTACGAGCAGTACTTC | CASSLATGGRSVYEQYF
TRBJ2-5 | - | - | TRBV18 | TGTGCCAGCTCATCGGAGACCCAGTACTTC | CASSSETQYF
TRBJ2-1 | - | - | TRBV5-1 | TGCGCCAGCAGCTTGGGACCAAATGGGGGGTACAATGAGCAGTTCTTC | CASSLGPNGGYNEQFF
TRBJ1-6 | - | - | TRBV4-1 | TGCGCCAGCAGCCCCGGGGGCCTTAATTCACCCCTCCACTTT | CASSPGGLNSPLHF
TRBJ1-1 | few | - | TRBV5-1 | TGCGCCAGCAGCTTGTATTCAGGGGACACTGAAGCTTTCTTT | CASSLYSGDTEAFF
TRBJ2-3 | - | - | TRBV9 | TGTGCCAGCAGCGTCCCGGGCGCGAGGGGCACAGATACGCAGTATTTT | CASSVPGARGTDTQYF
TRBJ2-4 | - | - | TRBV5-4 | TGTGCCAGCAGCTCAGTAGCCAAAAACATTCAGTACTTC | CASSSVAKNIQYF
TRBJ2-7 | - | - | TRBV28 | TGTGCCAGCAGTTTTGGCGATCAGTACTTC | CASSFGDQYF
TRBJ1-1 | - | - | TRBV7-9 | TGTGCCAGCAGCTTAAGCCTCGCATCAGGGGAAGCTTTCTTT | CASSLSLASGEAFF
TRBJ1-1 | - | TRBD1 | TRBV28 | TGTGCCAGCAGTCCCGGGACAGCGGTACAAGAAGCTTTCTTT | CASSPGTAVQEAFF
TRBJ2-5 | - | TRBD1 | TRBV14 | TGTGCCAGCAGCCAAGATCTATACAGGGGTTTGGAGACCCAGTACTTC | CASSQDLYRGLETQYF
TRBJ1-2 | - | - | TRBV6-5 | TGTGCCAGCAGCCCATCCAGGACGGATAATCATGGCTACACCTTC | CASSPSRTDNHGYTF
TRBJ2-1 | - | - | TRBV7-2 | TGTGCCAGCAGCTTAGCCCTCCCAGGGGCCAATGAGCAGTTCTTC | CASSLALPGANEQFF
TRBJ1-3 | - | - | TRBV6-5 | TGTGCCAGCAGTTTGGGATCCTCTGGAAACACCATATATTTT | CASSLGSSGNTIYF
TRBJ1-2 | few | TRBD1 | TRBV27 | TGTGCCAGCAGACGGACAGGGTTTGGCTATGGCTACACCTTC | CASRRTGFGYGYTF
TRBJ2-4 | - | TRBD2 | TRBV10-3 | TGTGCCATCAGTGAGCCTTTAGCGGGGGTTACCAAAAACATTCAGTACTTC | CAISEPLAGVTKNIQYF
TRBJ1-2 | few | - | TRBV7-9 | TGTGCCAGCAGCTTAGACGGGGATGGTGGCTACACCTTC | CASSLDGDGGYTF
TRBJ1-4 | - | TRBD1 | TRBV5-1 | TGCGCCAGCAGCCGGACAGGGGCATCGGGAGAAAAACTGTTTTTT | CASSRTGASGEKLFF
TRBJ2-1 | - | - | TRBV7-2 | TGTGCCAGCAGCTTAGCCGGCTCCTACAATGAGCAGTTCTTC | CASSLAGSYNEQFF
TRBJ2-1 | - | TRBD2 | TRBV7-2 | TGTGCCAGCAGCTTAGACGATAGCGGGGGGTTCTACAATGAGCAGTTCTTC | CASSLDDSGGFYNEQFF
TRBJ2-5 | - | - | TRBV7-8 | TGTGTCAGCAGCGAGGGAGAAGAGACCCAGTACTTC | CVSSEGEETQYF
TRBJ2-4 | - | - | TRBV12-5 | TGTGCTAGTGGTTTGAGGGTGGGAGAACTAGCCAAAAACATTCAGTACTTC | CASGLRVGELAKNIQYF